Described below is a single T cell receptor (beta chain) sequence and its context. The sample comes from a study of blood T cell repertoires in COVID-19. Trimming pared 4 bases from V and 6 bases from J, leaving 14 bases between. The CDR3 has 14 residues. Germline V gene sequence: CDR1 SGHNT, CDR2 YYREEE (reference sequence). Assay: immunoSEQ multiplex PCR; the TCRdb copy retains only in-frame clones and omits some. In the table there are about 400,000 clones, over 75% of which are singletons. The sequencing sample was made of PBMCs or T cells enriched from blood (not recorded which). This receptor was taken from a woman aged 40 to 55 with acute COVID-19. The chain uses TRBV5-4 and TRBJ2-1, with a tentative D call TRBD1 (6 bases). CDR3 nucleotide sequence: TGTGCCAGCAGCCCTAGAGGGGGAAGCAATGAGCAGTTCTTC. The encoded protein is CASSPRGGSNEQFF.